This T cell receptor beta chain was identified in a study of T-cell memory formation after mild COVID-19. Regarding this clonotype: Its antigen is not identified.

TCRdb passed the 5' RACE reads through MiXCR, listing each CDR3 protein once. Seen here are around 200,000 distinct CDR3 sequences, around 25% observed once, and the top ten hold 9.5% to 12%. Findings and limits, study-wide: Pre-infection memory already had some responding clones, implying cross-reactive memory joined.

CDR3 size: 14 residues. With V trimmed by 2 bases and J by 10 bases, 8 bases remained unmatched. Germline loops: CDR1 KGHSH, CDR2 LQKENI. The sample was PBMCs or a T cell subset sorted from them (not recorded which). This receptor was obtained from an adult woman who had mild COVID-19 (a few samples of this study predate the infection). Cell type and time point are not known. The rearrangement uses TRBV18 and TRBJ1-1; 9 bases align to TRBD1. DNA for the CDR3: TGTGCCAGCTCACCAGTAACAGGGGGCGCGACAGCTTTCTTT. Its translation: CASSPVTGGATAFF.